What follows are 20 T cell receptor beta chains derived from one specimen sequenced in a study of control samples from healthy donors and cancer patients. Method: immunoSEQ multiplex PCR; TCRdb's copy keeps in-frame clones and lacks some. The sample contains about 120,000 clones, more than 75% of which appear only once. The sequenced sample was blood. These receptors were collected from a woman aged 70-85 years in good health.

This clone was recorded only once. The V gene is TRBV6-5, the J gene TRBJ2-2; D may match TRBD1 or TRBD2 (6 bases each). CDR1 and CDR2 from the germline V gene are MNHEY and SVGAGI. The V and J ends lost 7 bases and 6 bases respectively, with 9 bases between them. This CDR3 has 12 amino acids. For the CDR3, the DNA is TGTGCCAGCAAGAGGGGGGCCGGGGAGCTGTTTTTT. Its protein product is CASKRGAGELFF.

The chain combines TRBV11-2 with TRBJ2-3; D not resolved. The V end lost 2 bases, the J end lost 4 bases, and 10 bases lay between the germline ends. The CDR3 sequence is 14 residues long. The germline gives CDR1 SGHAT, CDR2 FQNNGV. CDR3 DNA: TGTGCCAGCAGCTTATTGGGTCCCGCAGATACGCAGTATTTT. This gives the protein CASSLLGPADTQYF.

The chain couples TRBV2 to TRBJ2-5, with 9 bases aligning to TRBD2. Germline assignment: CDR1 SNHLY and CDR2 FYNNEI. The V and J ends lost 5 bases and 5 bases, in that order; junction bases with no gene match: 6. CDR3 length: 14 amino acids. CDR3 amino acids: CASSFSGGPETQYF. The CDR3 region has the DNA TGTGCCAGCAGTTTTAGCGGGGGACCGGAGACCCAGTACTTC.

The CDR3 loop is CASSLEFERGGETQYF. The CDR3 bases are TGTGCCAGCAGCCTCGAGTTTGAGCGGGGGGGAGAGACCCAGTACTTC. The chain has TRBV11-2 and TRBJ2-5; 10 bases match TRBD2. The length of the CDR3 is 16 residues. The germline CDR1 and CDR2 sequences are SGHAT and FQNNGV. J gave up 4 bases and V 5 bases, and 10 bases lay outside the gene matches.

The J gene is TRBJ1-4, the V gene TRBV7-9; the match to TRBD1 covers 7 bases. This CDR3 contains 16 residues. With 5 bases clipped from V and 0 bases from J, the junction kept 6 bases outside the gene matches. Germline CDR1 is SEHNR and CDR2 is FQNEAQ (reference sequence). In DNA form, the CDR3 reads TGTGCCAGCAGCCCATCAGGACAGGCAACTAATGAAAAACTGTTTTTT. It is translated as CASSPSGQATNEKLFF.

CDR3 region: CASSGQGLFSNQPQHF. The CDR3 DNA sequence: TGTGCCAGCAGTGGACAGGGGTTGTTTAGCAATCAGCCCCAGCATTTT. This sequence joins TRBV2 and TRBJ1-5; 8 bases match TRBD1. Germline lookup yields CDR1 SNHLY and CDR2 FYNNEI. CDR3 length: 16 residues. V trimming: 4 bases; J trimming: 0 bases; junction bases outside the gene matches: 5.

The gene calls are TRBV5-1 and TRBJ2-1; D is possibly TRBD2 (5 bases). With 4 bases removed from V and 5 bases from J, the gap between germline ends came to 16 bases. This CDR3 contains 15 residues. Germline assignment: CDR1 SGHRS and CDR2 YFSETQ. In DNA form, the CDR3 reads TGCGCCAGCAGCCCCAACCCTGGACTGGACAATGAGCAGTTCTTC. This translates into CASSPNPGLDNEQFF.

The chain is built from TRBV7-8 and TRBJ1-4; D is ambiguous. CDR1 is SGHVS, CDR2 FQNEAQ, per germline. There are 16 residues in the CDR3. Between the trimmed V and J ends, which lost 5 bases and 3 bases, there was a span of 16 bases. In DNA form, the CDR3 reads TGTGCCAGCAGCCAAGACCCGGGCCGGGCTAATGAAAAACTGTTTTTT. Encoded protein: CASSQDPGRANEKLFF.

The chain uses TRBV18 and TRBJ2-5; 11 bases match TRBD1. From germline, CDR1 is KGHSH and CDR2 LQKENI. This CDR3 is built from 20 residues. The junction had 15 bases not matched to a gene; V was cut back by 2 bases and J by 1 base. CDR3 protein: CASSPNTRDRGKFPQETQYF. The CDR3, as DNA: TGTGCCAGCTCACCAAATACCCGGGACAGGGGGAAATTCCCCCAAGAGACCCAGTACTTC.

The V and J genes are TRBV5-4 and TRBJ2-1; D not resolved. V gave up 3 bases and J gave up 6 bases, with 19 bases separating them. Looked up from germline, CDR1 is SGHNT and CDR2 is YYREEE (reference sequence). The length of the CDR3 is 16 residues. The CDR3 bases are TGTGCCAGCAGCTCTAGACTGCTCGGGCAGGTCAATGAGCAGTTCTTC. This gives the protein CASSSRLLGQVNEQFF.

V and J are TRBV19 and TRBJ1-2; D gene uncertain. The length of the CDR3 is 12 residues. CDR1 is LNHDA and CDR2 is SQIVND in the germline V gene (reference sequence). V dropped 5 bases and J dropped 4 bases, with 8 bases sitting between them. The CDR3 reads CASSLLSYGYTF. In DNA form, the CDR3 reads TGTGCCAGTAGTCTCCTCAGCTATGGCTACACCTTC.

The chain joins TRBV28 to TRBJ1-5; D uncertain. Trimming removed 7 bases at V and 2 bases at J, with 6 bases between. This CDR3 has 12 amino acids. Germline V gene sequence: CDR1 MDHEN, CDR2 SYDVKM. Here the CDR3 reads CASKTGNQPQHF. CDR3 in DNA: TGTGCCAGCAAAACAGGCAATCAGCCCCAGCATTTT. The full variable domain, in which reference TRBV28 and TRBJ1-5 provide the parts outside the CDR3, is DVKVTQSSRYLVKRTGEKVFLECVQDMDHENMFWYRQDPGLGLRLIYFSYDVKMKEKGDIPEGYSVSREKKERFSLILESASTNQTSMYLCASKTGNQPQHFGDGTRLSIL.

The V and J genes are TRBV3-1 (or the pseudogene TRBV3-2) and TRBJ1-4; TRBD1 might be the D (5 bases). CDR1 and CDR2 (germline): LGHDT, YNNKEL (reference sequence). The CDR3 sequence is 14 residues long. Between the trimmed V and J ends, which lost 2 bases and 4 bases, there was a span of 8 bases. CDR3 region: CASSQTQGNEKLFF. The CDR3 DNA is TGTGCCAGCAGCCAAACCCAGGGTAATGAAAAACTGTTTTTT.

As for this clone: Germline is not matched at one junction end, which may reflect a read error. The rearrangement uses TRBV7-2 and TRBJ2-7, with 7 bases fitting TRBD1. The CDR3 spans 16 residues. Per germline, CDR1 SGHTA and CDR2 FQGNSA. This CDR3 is CASSIATGLGVYEQYF. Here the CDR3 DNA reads TGTGCCAGCAGCATAGCGACAGGGTTGGGTGTCTACGAGCAGTACTTC.

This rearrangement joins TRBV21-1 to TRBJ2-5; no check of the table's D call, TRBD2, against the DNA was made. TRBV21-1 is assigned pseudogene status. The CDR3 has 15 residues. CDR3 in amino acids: CASGLRLAGPETQYF. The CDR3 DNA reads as TGTGCCAGCGGCTTAAGACTAGCGGGGCCAGAGACCCAGTACTTC.

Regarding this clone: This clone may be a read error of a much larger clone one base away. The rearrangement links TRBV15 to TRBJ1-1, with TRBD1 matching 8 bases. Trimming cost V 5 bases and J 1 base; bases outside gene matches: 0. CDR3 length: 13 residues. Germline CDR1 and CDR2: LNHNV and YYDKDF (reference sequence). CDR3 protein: CATSGQGNTEAFF. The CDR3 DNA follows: TGTGCCACCAGCGGACAGGGGAACACTGAAGCTTTCTTT.

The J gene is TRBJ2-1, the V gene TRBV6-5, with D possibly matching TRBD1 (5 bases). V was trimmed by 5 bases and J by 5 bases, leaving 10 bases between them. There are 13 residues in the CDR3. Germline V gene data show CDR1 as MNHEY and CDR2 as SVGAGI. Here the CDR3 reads CASSLVGDNEQFF. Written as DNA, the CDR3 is TGTGCCAGCAGTCTCGTAGGGGACAATGAGCAGTTCTTC.

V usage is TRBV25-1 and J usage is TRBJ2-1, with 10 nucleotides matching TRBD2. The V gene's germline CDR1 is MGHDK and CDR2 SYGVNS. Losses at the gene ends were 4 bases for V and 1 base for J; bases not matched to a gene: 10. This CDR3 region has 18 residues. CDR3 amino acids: CASSGPKLAGPSYNEQFF. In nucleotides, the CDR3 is TGTGCCAGCAGTGGGCCGAAACTAGCGGGGCCTTCCTACAATGAGCAGTTCTTC.

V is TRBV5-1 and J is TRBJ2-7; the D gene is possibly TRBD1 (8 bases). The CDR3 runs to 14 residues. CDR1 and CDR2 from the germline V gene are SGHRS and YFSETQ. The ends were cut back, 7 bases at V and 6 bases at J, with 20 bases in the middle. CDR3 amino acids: CASWEGQAPGEQYF. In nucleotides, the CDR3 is TGCGCCAGCTGGGAGGGACAGGCCCCCGGCGAGCAGTACTTC.

The CDR3 spells CASKTQEGYEAFF. In nucleotides, the CDR3 is TGTGCCAGTAAGACGCAGGAGGGATATGAAGCTTTCTTT. This sequence joins TRBV19 and TRBJ1-1; D gene ambiguous. Trimming took off 7 bases at V and 7 bases at J, with 16 bases between the two ends. The CDR3 is 13 amino acids. Per germline, CDR1 LNHDA and CDR2 SQIVND (reference sequence).